The present TCR beta chain was sequenced within a study of shared clonotypes between healthy human individuals. Study-wide results and caveats: Represented diversity, genetic and exposure-history alike, was limited by few donors.

This table comes from immunoSEQ multiplex PCR, and its TCRdb copy is limited to in-frame clones, with some not included. The sample consists of about 2.4 million clones, roughly nine tenths of them appearing once. Points on this clone: Its antigen is undetermined.

The V gene end was trimmed by 6 bases and the J gene end by 2 bases; junction bases not matched to a gene: 8. CDR3 length equals 17 residues. The germline V gene encodes CDR1 MDHEN and CDR2 SYDVKM. The chain uses TRBV28 and TRBJ2-5; 14 positions match TRBD2. The sample comprised naive CD4+ T cells sorted from blood. The subset was: CD45RA+ positively selected. The receptor's source is a man aged 18 to 35 in good health. The CDR3 loop is CASRARLAGGKQETQYF. The CDR3 nucleotides are TGTGCCAGCAGGGCCAGACTAGCGGGGGGGAAACAAGAGACCCAGTACTTC.